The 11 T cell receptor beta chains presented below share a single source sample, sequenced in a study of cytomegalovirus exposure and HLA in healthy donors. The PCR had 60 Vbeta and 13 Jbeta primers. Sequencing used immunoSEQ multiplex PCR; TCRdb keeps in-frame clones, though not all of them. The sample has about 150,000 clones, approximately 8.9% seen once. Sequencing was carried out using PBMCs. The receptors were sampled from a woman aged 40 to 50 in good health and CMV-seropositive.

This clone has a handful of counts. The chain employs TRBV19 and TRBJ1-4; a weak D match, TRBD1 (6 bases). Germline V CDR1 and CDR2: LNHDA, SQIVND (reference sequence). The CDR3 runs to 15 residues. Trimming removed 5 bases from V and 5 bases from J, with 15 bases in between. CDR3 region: CASSFHRAWNEKLFF. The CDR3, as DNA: TGTGCCAGTAGTTTTCACAGGGCATGGAATGAAAAACTGTTTTTT.

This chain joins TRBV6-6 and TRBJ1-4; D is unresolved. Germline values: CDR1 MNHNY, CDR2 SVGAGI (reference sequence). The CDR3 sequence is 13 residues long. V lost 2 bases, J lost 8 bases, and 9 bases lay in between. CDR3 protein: CASSYRSGEKLFF. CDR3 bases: TGTGCCAGCAGTTACCGCTCCGGGGAAAAACTGTTTTTT.

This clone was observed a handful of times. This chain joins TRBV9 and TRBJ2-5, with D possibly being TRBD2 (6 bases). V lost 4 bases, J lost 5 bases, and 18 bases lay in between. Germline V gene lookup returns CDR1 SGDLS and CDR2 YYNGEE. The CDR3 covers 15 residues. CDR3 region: CASSTPSSGIETQYF. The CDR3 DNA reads TGTGCCAGCAGCACTCCGAGTAGCGGTATCGAGACCCAGTACTTC.

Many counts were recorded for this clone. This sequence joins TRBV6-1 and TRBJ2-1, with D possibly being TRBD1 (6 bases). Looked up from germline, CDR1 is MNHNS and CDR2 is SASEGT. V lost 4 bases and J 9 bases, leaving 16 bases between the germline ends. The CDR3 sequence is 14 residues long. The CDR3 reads CASSVLDTTGEQFF. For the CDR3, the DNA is TGTGCCAGCAGTGTGCTAGATACGACAGGTGAGCAGTTCTTC.

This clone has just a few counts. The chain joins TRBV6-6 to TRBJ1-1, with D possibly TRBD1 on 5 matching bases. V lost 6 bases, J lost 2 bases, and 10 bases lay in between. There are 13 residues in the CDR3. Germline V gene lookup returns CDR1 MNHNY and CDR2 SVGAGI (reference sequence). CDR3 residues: CASRTGPNTEAFF. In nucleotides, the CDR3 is TGTGCCAGCAGAACAGGACCAAACACTGAAGCTTTCTTT.

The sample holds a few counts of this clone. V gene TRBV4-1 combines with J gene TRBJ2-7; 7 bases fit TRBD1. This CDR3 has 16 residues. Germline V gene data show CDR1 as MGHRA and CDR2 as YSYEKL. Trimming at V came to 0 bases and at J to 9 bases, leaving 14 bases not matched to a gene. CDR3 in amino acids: CASSQDRGTALGRQYF. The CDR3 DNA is TGCGCCAGCAGCCAAGATAGGGGGACAGCCCTTGGGAGGCAGTACTTC.

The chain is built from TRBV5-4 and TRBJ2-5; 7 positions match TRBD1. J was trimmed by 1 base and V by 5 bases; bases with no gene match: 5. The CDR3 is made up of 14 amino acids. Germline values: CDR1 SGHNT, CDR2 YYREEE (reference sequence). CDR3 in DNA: TGTGCCAGCAGACCTGGGACAGCCCAAGAGACCCAGTACTTC. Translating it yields CASRPGTAQETQYF.

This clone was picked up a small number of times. The DNA of the CDR3 is TGTGCCAGCAGCGGAGACCGGGACTACAACAATGAGCAGTTCTTC. This gives the protein CASSGDRDYNNEQFF. J is TRBJ2-1 and V is TRBV9, with 7 bases lining up with TRBD2. Losses at the gene ends were 3 bases for V and 5 bases for J; bases not matched to a gene: 8. The CDR3 loop spans 15 amino acids. Germline V lookup: CDR1 SGDLS, CDR2 YYNGEE.

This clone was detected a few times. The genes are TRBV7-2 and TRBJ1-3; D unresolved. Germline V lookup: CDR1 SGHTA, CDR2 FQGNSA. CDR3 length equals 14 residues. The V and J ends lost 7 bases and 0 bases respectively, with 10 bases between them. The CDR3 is CASTRRDSGNTIYF. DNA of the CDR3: TGTGCCAGCACCCGTCGCGACTCTGGAAACACCATATATTTT.

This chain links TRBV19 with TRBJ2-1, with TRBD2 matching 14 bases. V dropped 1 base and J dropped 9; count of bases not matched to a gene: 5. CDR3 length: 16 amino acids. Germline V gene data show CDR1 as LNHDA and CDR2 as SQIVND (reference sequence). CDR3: CASSIGLAGGQVEQFF. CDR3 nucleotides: TGTGCCAGTAGTATAGGACTAGCGGGGGGGCAGGTTGAGCAGTTCTTC. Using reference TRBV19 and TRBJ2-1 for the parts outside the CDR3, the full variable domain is DGGITQSPKYLFRKEGQNVTLSCEQNLNHDAMYWYRQDPGQGLRLIYYSQIVNDFQKGDIAEGYSVSREKKESFPLTVTSAQKNPTAFYLCASSIGLAGGQVEQFFGPGTRLTVL.

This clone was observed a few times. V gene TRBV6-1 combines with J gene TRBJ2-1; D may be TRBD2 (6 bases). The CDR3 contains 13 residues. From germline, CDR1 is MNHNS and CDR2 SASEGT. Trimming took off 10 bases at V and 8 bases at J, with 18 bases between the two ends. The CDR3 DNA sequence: TGTGCCATCGGGGGTGGGCGGTCGGATGAGCAGTTCTTC. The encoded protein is CAIGGGRSDEQFF.